This TCR beta chain was sequenced during a study of relationships among human T cell subsets. CD4+CD25+ regulatory T cells came from anti-CD25 bead selection of positively selected CD4+ cells. This clonotype was seen more than once but under ten times. Its antigen remains unknown. This CDR3 is built from 15 residues. CDR1 MNHNY and CDR2 SVGAGI come from the germline V gene (reference sequence). V trimming: 0 bases; J trimming: 4 bases; junction bases outside the gene matches: 3. From mRNA, alpha and beta CDR3 regions were amplified using semiquantitative ARM-PCR. In ARM-PCR, communal superprimers followed tagged nested gene-specific primers for exponential amplification. Nested primers were removed by exonuclease before the second PCR round. TCRdb called the multiplex PCR reads again in MiXCR, with one record for every CDR3 protein. Found here are fewer than 15,000 distinct CDR3 sequences, 50% to 75% of them singletons; the top ten hold roughly 1.9%.

Study conclusions and caveats: Regulatory and Th2 subsets had few clones over 100 reads, unlike CD8+ cytotoxic cells. The seven subsets showed no significant differences in gene usage or CDR3 length.

Sequencing input: Tregs sorted from blood. This TCR came from a middle-aged man in good health. This chain uses TRBV6-6 with TRBJ2-3, with 8 bases that match TRBD2. CDR3 amino acids: CASSYSGRAPDTQYF. The CDR3 nucleotides are TGTGCCAGCAGTTACTCCGGGAGGGCCCCAGATACGCAGTATTTT.